The 2 T cell receptor beta chains below all came from one sample that was sequenced in a study of Graves' ophthalmopathy and Graves' hyperthyroidism. From RNA, the CDR3 regions of TCR beta chains were amplified and sequenced. RT-PCR was first run with HTBI primers, then multiplex PCR in a second round. TCRdb used MiXCR to reprocess the multiplex PCR reads, holding one entry per CDR3 protein. The sample shows approximately 480,000 distinct CDR3 sequences, roughly 14% of them seen only once. Input material: blood. The receptors originated from a woman between 25 and 40 years old with Graves' ophthalmopathy.

V is TRBV6-1 and J is TRBJ1-2; D is unresolved. V was cut by 5 bases and J by 7 bases, with 11 bases left in between. Germline V lookup: CDR1 MNHNS, CDR2 SASEGT. The CDR3 is 12 amino acids. Here the CDR3 reads CASSTAPGGYTF. The DNA of the CDR3 is TGTGCCAGCAGTACAGCCCCGGGTGGCTACACCTTC.

The chain has TRBV6-5 and TRBJ2-7; perhaps TRBD2 as D (7 bases). Germline CDR1 reads MNHEY; CDR2 reads SVGAGI. V was pared by 4 bases and J by 0 bases, with 10 bases between. The CDR3 loop spans 14 amino acids. The CDR3 DNA follows: TGTGCCAGCAGTTCGGGGGGCCACTCCTACGAGCAGTACTTC. Protein: CASSSGGHSYEQYF.